A selection of T cell receptor beta chains follows, all from one sample in a study of cytomegalovirus exposure and HLA in healthy donors. Libraries were prepared by immunoSEQ multiplex PCR; TCRdb keeps only in-frame clonotypes and omits some of them. The sample lists around 150,000 clones; 75% were seen once. Sequenced material: PBMCs. The receptor source for this set is a man aged 18 to 29 in good health and CMV-seronegative. Both conserved end residues are part of each CDR3. Fields, in order: V gene, J gene, clone size, D gene, CDR3 protein, CDR3 DNA. The D gene is left open where the match is weak. Only part of the rows carry a size: once, few, many, or a class if the clone is expanded.

TRBV9	TRBJ2-2	-	-	CASSVIPSGELFF	TGTGCCAGCAGCGTAATTCCGTCCGGGGAGCTGTTTTTT
TRBV29-1	TRBJ2-5	-	-	CSVGVGAGIVRKTQYF	TGCAGCGTTGGGGTTGGGGCGGGGATTGTTCGGAAGACCCAGTACTTC
TRBV6-5	TRBJ1-4	-	-	CASSWSQGPNEKLFF	TGTGCCAGCAGCTGGTCACAGGGACCTAATGAAAAACTGTTTTTT
TRBV4-1	TRBJ2-3	-	TRBD1	CASSRTGSTDTQYF	TGCGCCAGCAGCCGGACAGGGAGCACAGATACGCAGTATTTT
TRBV27	TRBJ2-5	few	TRBD2	CASSLTTSGSWETQYF	TGTGCCAGCAGCCTCACGACTAGCGGGAGTTGGGAGACCCAGTACTTC
TRBV27	TRBJ2-7	-	TRBD2	CASGWSSGSKQYF	TGTGCCAGCGGATGGAGTAGCGGGAGCAAGCAGTACTTC
TRBV30	TRBJ1-1	-	-	CAWSAPGTEAFF	TGTGCCTGGAGTGCCCCCGGGACTGAAGCTTTCTTT
TRBV7-9	TRBJ1-1	-	-	CSSSLGTRNTEAFF	TGTTCCAGCAGCTTAGGAACCAGGAACACTGAAGCTTTCTTT
TRBV27	TRBJ1-6	few	TRBD1	CASRGTGINSPLHF	TGTGCCAGCAGGGGGACAGGGATTAATTCACCCCTCCACTTT
TRBV18	TRBJ1-3	-	TRBD1	CASSRGGTGASGNTIYF	TGTGCCAGCTCACGTGGGGGGACAGGCGCCTCTGGAAACACCATATATTTT
TRBV9	TRBJ2-7	once	-	CASSAGDGGAEQYF	TGTGCCAGCAGCGCCGGGGATGGGGGGGCCGAGCAGTACTTC
TRBV5-1	TRBJ1-4	-	-	CASSLGLSAHNEKLFF	TGCGCCAGCAGCTTGGGGTTATCAGCGCATAATGAAAAACTGTTTTTT
TRBV27	TRBJ2-7	-	-	CASSLGPPLFPYEQYF	TGTGCCAGCAGCCTAGGTCCCCCGCTTTTCCCCTACGAGCAGTACTTC
TRBV6-5	TRBJ2-1	-	-	CASTPPGRNEQFF	TGTGCCAGCACCCCCCCAGGGCGGAATGAGCAGTTCTTC
TRBV29-1	TRBJ2-3	-	TRBD2	CSVSGLAGAWYF	TGCAGCGTTTCGGGACTAGCGGGCGCTTGGTATTTT
TRBV4-3	TRBJ2-7	-	-	CASSQEEASGHEQYF	TGCGCCAGCAGCCAAGAGGAGGCCTCTGGCCACGAGCAGTACTTC
TRBV7-9	TRBJ1-4	few	TRBD1	CASSDDRGKLFF	TGTGCCAGCAGCGACGACAGGGGGAAACTGTTTTTT
TRBV4-1	TRBJ2-7	-	TRBD2	CASGVALAGGSYEQYF	TGCGCCAGCGGGGTGGCGCTAGCGGGAGGTTCCTACGAGCAGTACTTC
TRBV5-6	TRBJ2-1	-	TRBD2	CASGLLAGGYNEQFF	TGTGCCAGCGGCTTACTAGCGGGGGGATACAATGAGCAGTTCTTC
TRBV18	TRBJ1-1	-	TRBD1	CASSRDRAPKDEAFF	TGTGCCAGCTCCCGGGACAGGGCTCCTAAGGATGAAGCTTTCTTT
TRBV28	TRBJ2-5	-	-	CASSLEEGQETQYF	TGTGCCAGCAGTTTGGAGGAGGGACAAGAGACCCAGTACTTC
TRBV19	TRBJ2-3	-	TRBD1	CASGRGTGTSTDTQYF	TGTGCCAGTGGGAGGGGGACAGGGACTAGCACAGATACGCAGTATTTT
TRBV10-3	TRBJ2-5	few	-	CAISAGEGETQYF	TGTGCCATCAGTGCGGGAGAGGGGGAGACCCAGTACTTC
TRBV23-1	TRBJ2-5	-	TRBD1	CASSLPGQGAKKTQYF	TGCGCCAGCAGTCTACCGGGACAGGGGGCGAAAAAGACCCAGTACTTC
TRBV7-9	TRBJ1-5	-	-	CASSSDLIGGGDQPQHF	TGTGCCAGCAGCTCGGACCTGATTGGCGGAGGGGATCAGCCCCAGCATTTT
TRBV5-8	TRBJ2-3	once	TRBD2	CASSSGTSGRKTDTQYF	TGTGCCAGCAGCAGCGGGACTAGCGGGAGGAAAACAGATACGCAGTATTTT
TRBV7-7	TRBJ2-2	few	TRBD2	CASSFRAGVRSGELFF	TGTGCCAGCAGCTTCCGAGCGGGAGTAAGAAGCGGGGAGCTGTTTTTT
TRBV10-3	TRBJ2-2	-	TRBD1	CAISPTPTGVNTGELFF	TGTGCCATCAGCCCTACCCCGACAGGGGTCAACACCGGGGAGCTGTTTTTT
TRBV10-2	TRBJ2-3	-	TRBD2	CASSRGDLPFGTSGSETDTQYF	TGCGCCAGCTCCAGGGGGGACTTACCGTTTGGGACTAGCGGGAGCGAGACAGATACGCAGTATTTT
TRBV19	TRBJ2-7	-	-	CASSITGHEQYF	TGTGCCAGTAGTATAACAGGCCACGAGCAGTACTTC
TRBV2	TRBJ2-1	once	-	CASGPPSSYNEQFF	TGTGCCAGCGGGCCCCCGAGCTCCTACAATGAGCAGTTCTTC
TRBV9	TRBJ1-1	-	-	CASSTKLGEGTEAFF	TGTGCCAGCAGCACCAAATTGGGAGAAGGGACTGAAGCTTTCTTT
TRBV6-4	TRBJ2-1	medium-sized	TRBD2	CASSDRTSGSNEQFF	TGTGCCAGCAGTGACAGGACTAGCGGGAGTAATGAGCAGTTCTTC
TRBV11-3	TRBJ2-7	once	TRBD2	CASGAGSGYEQYF	TGTGCCAGCGGAGCGGGAAGCGGATACGAGCAGTACTTC
TRBV7-6	TRBJ2-1	-	-	CASSFAGEGYNEQFF	TGTGCCAGCAGCTTTGCAGGGGAGGGTTACAATGAGCAGTTCTTC
TRBV29-1	TRBJ2-5	-	-	CSLEGPGETQYF	TGCAGCCTAGAGGGTCCTGGAGAGACCCAGTACTTC
TRBV27	TRBJ1-6	-	-	CASSRWERDSPLHF	TGTGCCAGCAGTCGATGGGAGAGGGATTCACCCCTCCACTTT
TRBV7-9	TRBJ1-5	-	-	CSSSLASSNQPQHF	TGTTCCAGCAGCTTAGCCTCTAGCAATCAGCCCCAGCATTTT
TRBV19	TRBJ1-5	-	-	CASSEQVPKGNQPQHF	TGTGCCAGTAGCGAACAGGTCCCCAAAGGGAATCAGCCCCAGCATTTT
TRBV18	TRBJ1-5	-	-	CASSPGTPGDQPQHF	TGTGCCAGCTCACCCGGGACACCCGGAGATCAGCCCCAGCATTTT
TRBV7-9	TRBJ2-2	-	-	CASSLNLNTGELFF	TGTGCCAGCAGCTTAAATCTCAACACCGGGGAGCTGTTTTTT
TRBV4-3	TRBJ2-2	-	TRBD1	CASSLQGEVSGELFF	TGCGCCAGCAGCCTACAGGGGGAAGTTAGCGGGGAGCTGTTTTTT
TRBV11-2	TRBJ2-7	-	-	CASSPSPRDWGDSYEQYF	TGTGCCAGCAGCCCCTCTCCTCGGGATTGGGGAGACTCCTACGAGCAGTACTTC
TRBV7-9	TRBJ2-1	once	TRBD2	CASSLAGGENNEQFF	TGTGCCAGCAGCTTAGCGGGGGGGGAAAACAATGAGCAGTTCTTC